The text below deals with one TCR beta chain. What it binds is not known. The sample originates from a study of cytomegalovirus exposure and HLA in healthy donors. Primers: 60 Vbeta forward and 13 Jbeta reverse. In the source study's methods: In a later analysis, some 80 million unique TCR beta chains included roughly 11 million shared by two or more donors. This table comes from immunoSEQ multiplex PCR, and its TCRdb copy is limited to in-frame clones, with some not included. The DNA was the basis for D and trimming; V, J and clone size are from that table. The table records roughly 140,000 clones, roughly 84% of them present only once. The V gene's germline CDR1 is SGHTA and CDR2 FQGNSA. The germline V and J ends were trimmed by 5 bases and 1 base, with 6 bases remaining between them. There are 12 residues in the CDR3. Study-wide findings and caveats: CMV antigen specificity of three CMV-associated chains was confirmed in vitro.

The chain links TRBV7-2 to TRBJ2-7; TRBD2 might be the D (5 bases). Sequenced input: PBMCs. This receptor was identified in a boy younger than 10 in good health and CMV-seronegative. DNA of the CDR3: TGTGCCAGCAGCAGGGAGTCCTACGAGCAGTACTTC. Its translation is CASSRESYEQYF.